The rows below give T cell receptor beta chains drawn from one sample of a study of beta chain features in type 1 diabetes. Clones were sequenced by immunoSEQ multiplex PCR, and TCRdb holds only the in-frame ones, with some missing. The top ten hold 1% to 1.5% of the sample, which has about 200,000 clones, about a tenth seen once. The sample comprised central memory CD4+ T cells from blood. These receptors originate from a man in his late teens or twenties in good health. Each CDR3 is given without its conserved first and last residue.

ASSFRQGAYEQY TRBJ2-7 TRBV7-2
ASSFQGTPQEDEQY TRBJ2-7 TRBV28
ASSLEKHMNTEAF TRBJ1-1 TRBV13
ASSIDRTSASPDTQY TRBJ2-3 TRBV5-1
ASSQEHQNTGELF TRBJ2-2 TRBV4-3
ASSPLGQGLYEQY TRBJ2-7 TRBV18
ASSLGPSGQNEQF TRBJ2-1 TRBV5-1
SSSQERLGETDTQY TRBJ2-3 TRBV4-2
ASSQGASGRGWDEQF TRBJ2-1 TRBV7-9
ASSPGGTGAYEQY TRBJ2-7 TRBV5-1
SVVGRDTDTQY TRBJ2-3 TRBV29-1
ASSLSTVPYEQY TRBJ2-7 TRBV18
SANGGWTQY TRBJ2-3 TRBV20-1
ASSLQSDSTDTQY TRBJ2-3 TRBV7-2
ASSLSGGPGETQY TRBJ2-5 TRBV27
ASSPGLAVLHEQF TRBJ2-1 TRBV7-2
ASKEGAADTQY TRBJ2-3 TRBV5-1
AWSVQKSSRGYYEQY TRBJ2-7 TRBV30
ASSVLPGTYEQY TRBJ2-7 TRBV9
ASSLDISGVDTQY TRBJ2-3 TRBV5-4
ASSQEGVSVGYNEQF TRBJ2-1 TRBV4-3
ASSIVAGVSEQF TRBJ2-1 TRBV19
ASTRDRSPLETQY TRBJ2-5 TRBV13
SVMTGHSDTQY TRBJ2-3 TRBV29-1
SVARQGLSGYT TRBJ1-2 TRBV29-1
AWTPLQGMNTEAF TRBJ1-1 TRBV30
AWSARGRDLAGYT TRBJ1-2 TRBV30
ASIFVGENYGYT TRBJ1-2 TRBV7-9
ASSGQAEKLF TRBJ1-4 TRBV25-1
ASRTSGYNEQF TRBJ2-1 TRBV6-5
ASVSWTGADEQY TRBJ2-7 TRBV7-9
ASSGSGRGSETQY TRBJ2-5 TRBV11-2
ASSDGLAGYNEQF TRBJ2-1 TRBV7-3
SVEPVRTGANVLT TRBJ2-6 TRBV29-1
ASSSDYFNEQF TRBJ2-1 TRBV11-2
ASGIDGEKLF TRBJ1-4 TRBV27
ACYGTSGDLNTQY TRBJ2-3 TRBV30
ASSVARSSYEQY TRBJ2-7 TRBV9
ASSLEVAEQY TRBJ2-7 TRBV7-2
ASSQSWDQGPYEQY TRBJ2-7 TRBV23-1
ASSRLPVEGEKLF TRBJ1-4 TRBV9
ASSSIDRPDTQY TRBJ2-3 TRBV28
ASSPRGAASLDEQY TRBJ2-7 TRBV18
ASIEVPPFNTGELF TRBJ2-2 TRBV21-1
ASSEVTTNYDNEQF TRBJ2-1 TRBV6-1
ASSQPDRIWKAF TRBJ1-1 TRBV14
SVEEAYGYT TRBJ1-2 TRBV29-1
ASSAPGEQY TRBJ2-7 TRBV2
ASSLVTGLGDEQF TRBJ2-1 TRBV7-9
AIGTGDGDEQY TRBJ2-7 TRBV10-3
ASSQDSGKYTGELF TRBJ2-2 TRBV14
ASSLGTSGQETQY TRBJ2-5 TRBV5-1
ASSLQSAPGADTQY TRBJ2-3 TRBV7-2